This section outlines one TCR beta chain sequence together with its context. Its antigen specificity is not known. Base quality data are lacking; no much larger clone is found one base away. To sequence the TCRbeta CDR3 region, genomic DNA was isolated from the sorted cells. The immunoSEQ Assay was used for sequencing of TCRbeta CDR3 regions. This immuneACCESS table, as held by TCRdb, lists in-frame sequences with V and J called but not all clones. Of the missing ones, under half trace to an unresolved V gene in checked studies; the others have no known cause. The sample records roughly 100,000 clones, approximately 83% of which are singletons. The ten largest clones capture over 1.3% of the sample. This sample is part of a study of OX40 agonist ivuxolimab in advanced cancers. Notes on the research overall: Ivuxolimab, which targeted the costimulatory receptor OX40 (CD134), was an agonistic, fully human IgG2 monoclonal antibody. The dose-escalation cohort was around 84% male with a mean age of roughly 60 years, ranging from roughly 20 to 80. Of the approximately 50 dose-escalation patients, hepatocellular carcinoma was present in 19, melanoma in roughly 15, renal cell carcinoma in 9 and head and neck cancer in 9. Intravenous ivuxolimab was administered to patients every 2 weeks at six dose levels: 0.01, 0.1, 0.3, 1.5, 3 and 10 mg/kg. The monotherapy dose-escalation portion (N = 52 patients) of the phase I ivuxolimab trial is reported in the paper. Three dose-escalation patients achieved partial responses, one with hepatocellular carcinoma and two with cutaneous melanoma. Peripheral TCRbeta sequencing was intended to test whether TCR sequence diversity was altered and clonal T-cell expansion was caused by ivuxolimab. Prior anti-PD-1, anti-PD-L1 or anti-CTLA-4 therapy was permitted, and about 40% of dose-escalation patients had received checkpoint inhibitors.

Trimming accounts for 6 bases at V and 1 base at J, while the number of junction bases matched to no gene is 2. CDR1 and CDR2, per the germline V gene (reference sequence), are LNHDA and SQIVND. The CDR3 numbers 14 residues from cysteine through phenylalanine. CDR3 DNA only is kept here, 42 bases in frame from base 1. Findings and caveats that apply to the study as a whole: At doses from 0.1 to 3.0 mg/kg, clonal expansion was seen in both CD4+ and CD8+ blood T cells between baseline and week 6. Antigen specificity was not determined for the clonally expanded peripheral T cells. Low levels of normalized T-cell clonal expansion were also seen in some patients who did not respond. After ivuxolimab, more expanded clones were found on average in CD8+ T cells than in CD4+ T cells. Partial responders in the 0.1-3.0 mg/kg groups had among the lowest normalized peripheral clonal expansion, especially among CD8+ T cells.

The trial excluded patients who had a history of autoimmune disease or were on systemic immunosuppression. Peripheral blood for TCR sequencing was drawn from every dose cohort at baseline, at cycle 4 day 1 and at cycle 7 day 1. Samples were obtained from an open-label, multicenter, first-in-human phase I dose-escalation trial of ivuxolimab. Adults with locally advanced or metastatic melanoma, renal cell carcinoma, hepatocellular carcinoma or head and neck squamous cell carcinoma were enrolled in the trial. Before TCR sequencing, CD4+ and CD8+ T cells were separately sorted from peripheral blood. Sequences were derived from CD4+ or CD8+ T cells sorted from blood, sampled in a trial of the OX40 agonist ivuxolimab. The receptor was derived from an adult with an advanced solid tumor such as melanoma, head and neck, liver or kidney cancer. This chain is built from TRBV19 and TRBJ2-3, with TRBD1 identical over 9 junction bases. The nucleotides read TGTGCCAGTAGGGGGGACAGGGGCACAGATACGCAGTATTTT. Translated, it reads CASRGDRGTDTQYF.